Reported below is one T cell receptor (beta chain). This CDR3 is built from 14 residues. Trimming took off 6 bases at V and 6 bases at J, with 16 bases between the two ends. CDR1 is MNHNY, CDR2 SVGAGI, per germline (reference sequence). Alongside a J-beta primer mix, a sample-barcoded 5' primer served in a second PCR lasting about 7 to 11 cycles. Researchers report that a template-switch adaptor with 12 random nucleotides tagged each cDNA molecule. TCRdb re-derived calls from the 5' RACE reads in MiXCR, one entry per CDR3 protein. The sample carries some 920,000 distinct CDR3 sequences, just over 50% recorded once. Total RNA was isolated from each sample in quantities of at least 6 micrograms. This specimen belongs to a study of blood T cells in healthy people across ages.

Sequencing was carried out using blood. This clonotype was sampled from a woman aged 60-75 years in good health. This chain uses TRBV6-6 with TRBJ2-3; tentative D call: TRBD1 (6 bases). CDR3 nucleotides: TGTGCCAGCAGGACTTCCACAGGGTCTGATACGCAGTATTTT. Protein sequence: CASRTSTGSDTQYF.